The 23 T cell receptor beta chains below come from one sample, sequenced in a study of blood T cell repertoires in COVID-19. Using immunoSEQ multiplex PCR, the repertoire was profiled, and TCRdb retains in-frame clones only, with some absent. The repertoire includes around 57,000 clones, around four fifths of them detected once, and approximately 6% sits in the top ten. Sequencing used peripheral blood. The receptor set was obtained from a woman aged 65 to 85 with acute or convalescent COVID-19.

The sample holds one count of this clone. V usage is TRBV7-2 and J usage is TRBJ2-3, with D hard to call. Trimming removed 5 bases from V and 2 bases from J, with 5 bases in between. The CDR3 consists of 12 residues. Germline assignment: CDR1 SGHTA and CDR2 FQGNSA. In nucleotides, the CDR3 is TGTGCCAGCAGCCACAACACAGATACGCAGTATTTT. The encoded protein is CASSHNTDTQYF.

This chain connects TRBV7-3 to TRBJ2-7; unclear D gene. Germline V gives CDR1 SGHTA, CDR2 FQGTGA. V dropped 4 bases and J dropped 2 bases, with 12 bases sitting between them. The CDR3 has 14 amino acids. The chain's CDR3 is CASSSHSAAYEQYF. In DNA, the CDR3 is TGTGCCAGCAGCTCCCACTCTGCCGCCTACGAGCAGTACTTC.

The chain carries TRBV6-5 and TRBJ2-7, with a possible D match to TRBD2 (6 bases). The V gene lost 5 bases and the J gene lost 2 bases, with 13 bases spanning the gap. CDR1 is MNHEY and CDR2 is SVGAGI in the germline V gene. CDR3 length: 14 residues. Here the CDR3 reads CASSPGGPAYEQYF. Written as DNA, the CDR3 is TGTGCCAGCAGTCCCGGGGGACCGGCCTACGAGCAGTACTTC.

CDR3 protein: CSAYRGTGELFF. The CDR3 DNA reads TGCAGCGCATATAGGGGGACCGGGGAGCTGTTTTTT. This chain joins TRBV29-1 and TRBJ2-2, with D possibly matching TRBD1 (6 bases). Germline V CDR1 and CDR2: SQVTM, ANQGSEA. CDR3 length equals 12 residues. Trimming stripped 7 bases from V and 5 bases from J, with 11 bases between.

The J gene is TRBJ2-7, the V gene TRBV27; 9 nucleotides agree with TRBD1. Germline V gene sequence: CDR1 MNHEY, CDR2 SMNVEV (reference sequence). The CDR3 spans 13 residues. V shed 5 bases and J 4 bases; nucleotides not matched to a gene: 3. The CDR3 DNA follows: TGTGCCAGCAGTGTGGACAGGGGATACGAGCAGTACTTC. This encodes CASSVDRGYEQYF.

V gene TRBV11-3 combines with J gene TRBJ2-3, with 12 nucleotides matching TRBD2. V lost 1 base, J lost 4 bases, and 3 bases stayed unmatched. CDR1 and CDR2 from the germline V gene are SGHNT and YENEEA. CDR3 length equals 16 residues. The CDR3 sequence: CASSLASGGAADTQYF. CDR3 DNA sequence: TGTGCCAGCAGCTTAGCTAGCGGGGGGGCGGCAGATACGCAGTATTTT.

The genes are TRBV15 and TRBJ1-1; D unresolved. V was pared by 0 bases and J by 1 base, with 9 bases between. The V gene's germline CDR1 is LNHNV and CDR2 YYDKDF (reference sequence). This CDR3 has 15 amino acids. The CDR3 here is CATSRDINRNTEAFF. CDR3 bases: TGTGCCACCAGCAGAGATATTAACAGGAACACTGAAGCTTTCTTT.

The chain joins TRBV11-3 to TRBJ1-1; tentative D call: TRBD1 (5 bases). The length of the CDR3 is 14 residues. V lost 3 bases and J 7 bases, leaving 15 bases between the germline ends. Germline V lookup: CDR1 SGHNT, CDR2 YENEEA. CDR3 region: CASSFMRKGREAFF. The CDR3 bases are TGTGCCAGCAGCTTTATGCGAAAGGGGCGTGAAGCTTTCTTT.

The CDR3 nucleotides read TGTGCCTGGAGAGGGGGCTGGACCGGGGAGCTGTTTTTT. This gives the protein CAWRGGWTGELFF. This chain connects TRBV30 to TRBJ2-2; 7 nucleotides agree with TRBD1. Trimming cost V 3 bases and J 5 bases; bases outside gene matches: 3. The CDR3 runs to 13 residues. Per germline, CDR1 GTSNPN and CDR2 SVGIG (reference sequence).

This clone was counted once. CDR3 DNA sequence: TGTGCCAGCAGTGAGGCCCCTGAAGCTTTCTTT. It codes for CASSEAPEAFF. The rearrangement joins TRBV2 to TRBJ1-1, with D unclear. The CDR3 loop spans 11 amino acids. The germline V gene has CDR1 SNHLY and CDR2 FYNNEI. The V gene lost 3 bases and the J gene lost 6 bases, with 5 bases spanning the gap.

This chain uses TRBV23-1 with TRBJ2-7; no firm D call. TRBV23-1 is sorted into the ORF group, with uncertain function. The CDR3 is made up of 15 amino acids. Trimming took 4 bases from V and 2 from J, leaving 15 bases between them. The CDR3 protein is CASSRYSKLAYEQYF. The CDR3 DNA reads as TGCGCCAGCAGTCGTTACAGTAAGCTTGCCTACGAGCAGTACTTC.

V and J are TRBV15 and TRBJ2-5, with 8 bases matching TRBD1. The CDR3 totals 15 residues. Losses at the gene ends were 1 base for V and 4 bases for J; bases not matched to a gene: 5. Germline assignment: CDR1 LNHNV and CDR2 YYDKDF (reference sequence). In DNA, the CDR3 is TGTGCCACCAGCAGAGCCGAACAGGGGGGAGAGACCCAGTACTTC. It translates to CATSRAEQGGETQYF. The full variable domain, in which reference TRBV15 and TRBJ2-5 provide the parts outside the CDR3, is DAMVIQNPRYQVTQFGKPVTLSCSQTLNHNVMYWYQQKSSQAPKLLFHYYDKDFNNEADTPDNFQSRRPNTSFCFLDIRSPGLGDTAMYLCATSRAEQGGETQYFGPGTRLLVL.

V and J are TRBV6-2 or TRBV6-3 and TRBJ2-1; maybe TRBD2 (5 bases). This CDR3 region has 16 residues. Trimming shortened V by 0 bases and J by 7 bases, and 16 bases separated the two germline ends. Germline V gives CDR1 MNHEY, CDR2 SVGEGT. DNA of the CDR3: TGTGCCAGCAGTTACTCATTGCGACTTACGGGGAATGAGCAGTTCTTC. Its protein product is CASSYSLRLTGNEQFF.

On this clone itself: The identical CDR3 is also encoded by other nucleotide sequences in the sample. The J gene is TRBJ1-6, the V gene TRBV2, with D perhaps matching TRBD1 (5 bases). CDR3 length equals 15 residues. Trimming took off 8 bases at V and 3 bases at J, with 14 bases between the two ends. Germline V gene sequence: CDR1 SNHLY, CDR2 FYNNEI. The CDR3 region is CASSPGQGYNSPLHF. CDR3 DNA sequence: TGTGCCAGCTCTCCGGGCCAGGGCTATAATTCACCCCTCCACTTT.

This clone was observed a few times. The rearrangement joins TRBV14 to TRBJ1-2, with TRBD1 as a possible D gene (5 bases). Germline V gene lookup returns CDR1 SGHDN and CDR2 FVKESK. CDR3 length equals 13 residues. Between the trimmed V and J ends, which lost 4 bases and 7 bases, there was a span of 13 bases. CDR3 coding DNA: TGTGCCAGCAGCCCCGCGGGAACAGGTGGCTACACCTTC. It translates to CASSPAGTGGYTF.

V and J are TRBV5-1 and TRBJ1-6; tentative D call: TRBD1 (5 bases). CDR3 size: 14 residues. CDR1 is SGHRS, CDR2 YFSETQ, per germline. The V gene lost 4 bases and the J gene lost 8 bases, with 13 bases spanning the gap. The CDR3 nucleotides are TGCGCCAGCAGCCTTAGGGAAGGGGATTCACCCCTCCACTTT. Protein sequence: CASSLREGDSPLHF.

This sequence joins TRBV11-2 and TRBJ2-3, with 8 bases matching TRBD1. The V and J ends lost 4 bases and 0 bases, in that order; junction bases with no gene match: 3. In germline, CDR1 is SGHAT, CDR2 FQNNGV. The CDR3 extends over 15 amino acids. Written as DNA, the CDR3 is TGTGCCAGCAGCTCCACAGGGGGGAGCACAGATACGCAGTATTTT. It codes for CASSSTGGSTDTQYF.

There are a few counts of this clone. This rearrangement joins TRBV6-5 to TRBJ1-2, with 7 bases that match TRBD1. Germline V gene sequence: CDR1 MNHEY, CDR2 SVGAGI. This CDR3 spans 13 amino acids. The trim removed 9 bases at V and 4 bases at J, leaving 8 bases unmatched. CDR3 nucleotide sequence: TGTGCCAGTCAGGGACAGAAGAGCTATGGCTACACCTTC. Translated, it gives CASQGQKSYGYTF.

The chain carries TRBV10-3 and TRBJ2-5; 7 bases line up with TRBD1. Germline V CDR1 and CDR2: ENHRY, SYGVKD. The CDR3 runs to 13 residues. Trimming removed 6 bases from V and 2 bases from J; junction bases left unmatched: 3. The CDR3 DNA is TGTGCCATCAGCGGGACAGCGCAAGAGACCCAGTACTTC. Its translation: CAISGTAQETQYF.

This chain uses TRBV6-8 with TRBJ1-6, with D perhaps matching TRBD1 (5 bases). CDR1 and CDR2 (germline): MNHGY, SAAAGT. V lost 9 bases to trimming and J lost 10 bases, with 16 bases between them. The CDR3 length is 13 residues. DNA for the CDR3: TGTGCCAGTTACCGGGACTTAGAATCACCCCTCCACTTT. Encoded protein: CASYRDLESPLHF.

The chain has TRBV9 and TRBJ1-3; 7 bases line up with TRBD1. Unmatched junction bases numbered 10, after V lost 4 bases and J lost 0 bases. This CDR3 has 17 amino acids. Germline-derived CDR1 and CDR2 are SGDLS and YYNGEE. The CDR3 DNA follows: TGTGCCAGCAGCTTTCTAGAGACAGGGTACTCTGGAAACACCATATATTTT. It encodes CASSFLETGYSGNTIYF.

This CDR3 is CASSRTSGGYNEQFF. The CDR3 nucleotides are TGTGCCAGCAGCCGGACTAGCGGGGGATACAATGAGCAGTTCTTC. This chain connects TRBV3-1 (or the pseudogene TRBV3-2) to TRBJ2-1; 13 bases map to TRBD2. The germline V gene encodes CDR1 LGHDT and CDR2 YNNKEL (reference sequence). The V segment lost 4 bases and the J segment 4 bases; nucleotides outside the gene matches: 1. This CDR3 contains 15 residues.

CDR3 nucleotides: TGTGCCAGTAGTACATCTAGGGTTCGAGGGGAGACCCAGTACTTC. It codes for CASSTSRVRGETQYF. The chain carries TRBV19 and TRBJ2-5; TRBD2 is a possible D gene (5 bases). Per germline, CDR1 LNHDA and CDR2 SQIVND (reference sequence). The CDR3 spans 15 residues. Between the trimmed V and J ends, which lost 4 bases and 5 bases, there was a span of 17 bases.